The 20 T cell receptor beta chains in this list originate from one sample, sequenced in a study of shared clonotypes between healthy human individuals. Positively selected for CCR7, the CD45RO-negative cells used as naive CD8 cells excluded terminally differentiated effector memory CD45RA+ cells. TCRdb's table, derived via immunoSEQ multiplex PCR, lists solely in-frame clones and lacks some. This table holds about 2.1 million clones, about 93% found once. Input material: naive CD8+ T cells from PBMCs. Receptors originate from a man between 18 and 35 years old in good health. Some clones in this sample may be carry-over from other donors' samples.

The J gene is TRBJ2-5, the V gene TRBV10-3; 9 bases are a match to TRBD2. The CDR3 is made up of 15 amino acids. CDR1 is ENHRY, CDR2 SYGVKD, per germline. Losses at the gene ends were 3 bases for V and 1 base for J; bases not matched to a gene: 3. In nucleotides, the CDR3 is TGTGCCATCAGTGACCCAGCGGGAGGCCAAGAGACCCAGTACTTC. Translation gives CAISDPAGGQETQYF.

The J gene is TRBJ2-7, the V gene TRBV7-2; D is ambiguous. The CDR3 has 14 amino acids. Trimming removed 6 bases from V and 6 bases from J, with 18 bases in between. Per germline, CDR1 SGHTA and CDR2 FQGNSA. Written as DNA, the CDR3 is TGTGCCAGCAGAGCTGTAGTGGATGGAAGCGAGCAGTACTTC. Protein product: CASRAVVDGSEQYF.

The V call is TRBV7-9, the J call TRBJ1-2; no clear D gene. The V and J ends lost 5 bases and 5 bases respectively, with 12 bases between them. Per the germline V gene, CDR1 is SEHNR and CDR2 is FQNEAQ (reference sequence). This CDR3 is 13 amino acids long. CDR3 amino acids: CASSISGVYGYTF. The CDR3 nucleotides read TGTGCCAGCAGCATTAGTGGGGTGTATGGCTACACCTTC.

The rearrangement joins TRBV7-9 to TRBJ1-1, with a weak D call TRBD1 (5 bases). This CDR3 comprises 13 residues. Germline V gene lookup returns CDR1 SEHNR and CDR2 FQNEAQ (reference sequence). Trimming removed 1 base from V and 11 bases from J, with 14 bases in between. CDR3 in amino acids: CASSLGDVWGAFF. As DNA, the CDR3 is TGTGCCAGCAGCTTAGGGGATGTGTGGGGGGCTTTCTTT.

The chain's CDR3 is CASSREVDTGELFF. CDR3 sequence (DNA): TGTGCCAGCAGCCGCGAGGTAGACACCGGGGAGCTGTTTTTT. The chain links TRBV14 to TRBJ2-2; D call uncertain. This CDR3 contains 14 residues. Germline V gives CDR1 SGHDN, CDR2 FVKESK. V dropped 4 bases and J dropped 3 bases, with 9 bases sitting between them. Full variable domain (outside the CDR3, taken from reference TRBV14 and TRBJ2-2): EAGVTQFPSHSVIEKGQTVTLRCDPISGHDNLYWYRRVMGKEIKFLLHFVKESKQDESGMPNNRFLAERTGGTYSTLKVQPAELEDSGVYFCASSREVDTGELFFGEGSRLTVL.

The chain joins TRBV4-3 to TRBJ2-7; 12 bases line up with TRBD2. Trimming took 1 base from V and 2 from J; bases not matched to a gene: 9. Germline-derived CDR1 and CDR2 are LGHNA and YSLEER. The CDR3 spans 18 residues. The CDR3 region is CASSQGASTSGSPYEQYF. The DNA of the CDR3 is TGCGCCAGCAGCCAAGGTGCGTCGACTAGCGGGAGTCCCTACGAGCAGTACTTC.

The chain couples TRBV7-9 to TRBJ1-2, with D uncertain. Germline loops: CDR1 SEHNR, CDR2 FQNEAQ (reference sequence). V was trimmed by 1 base and J by 0 bases, leaving 6 bases between them. The CDR3 contains 14 residues. The CDR3 DNA reads as TGTGCCAGCAGCTTAGTCTTCACTAACTATGGCTACACCTTC. Its protein product is CASSLVFTNYGYTF.

The chain employs TRBV6-1 and TRBJ1-2; possibly TRBD1 for D (6 bases). V lost 1 base, J lost 5 bases, and 20 bases lay in between. This CDR3 is 17 amino acids long. Germline CDR1 is MNHNS and CDR2 is SASEGT. Written as DNA, the CDR3 is TGTGCCAGCAGTGAAGGACGGGGGCTAACGAACTATTATGGCTACACCTTC. It codes for CASSEGRGLTNYYGYTF.

In nucleotides, the CDR3 is TGTGCCAGCAGTTTAAGGGTACCCACCTACGAGCAGTACTTC. Protein: CASSLRVPTYEQYF. The V call is TRBV28, the J call TRBJ2-7; D gene unclear. CDR3 length: 14 amino acids. The V end lost 2 bases, the J end lost 2 bases, and 10 bases lay between the germline ends. Germline-derived CDR1 and CDR2 are MDHEN and SYDVKM.

This clone was counted once. The V gene is TRBV28, the J gene TRBJ1-5; 7 bases line up with TRBD1. This CDR3 has 16 amino acids. Per the germline V gene, CDR1 is MDHEN and CDR2 is SYDVKM. The V and J ends lost 4 bases and 3 bases, in that order; junction bases with no gene match: 9. In DNA, the CDR3 is TGTGCCAGCAGTTCGACCCGGGACAGAAACAATCAGCCCCAGCATTTT. Protein product: CASSSTRDRNNQPQHF.

The chain links TRBV6-5 to TRBJ2-7; maybe TRBD2 (6 bases). The germline gives CDR1 MNHEY, CDR2 SVGAGI. The CDR3 is 13 amino acids. Deletions cut 10 bases from V and 2 bases from J, with 15 bases between. The CDR3 bases are TGTGCCACTAGGGACTCCATGGCCTACGAGCAGTACTTC. Translated: CATRDSMAYEQYF.

The V call is TRBV5-6, the J call TRBJ2-7; 12 bases line up with TRBD2. CDR3 length equals 14 residues. Looked up from germline, CDR1 is SGHDT and CDR2 is YYEEEE. V lost 4 bases, J lost 6 bases, and 5 bases stayed unmatched. The DNA for the CDR3 is TGTGCCAGCAGCCCCGGGACTAGCGGGTCCGAGCAGTACTTC. Translation: CASSPGTSGSEQYF. The variable domain in full, with the rest retrieved from reference TRBV5-6 and TRBJ2-7, is DAGVTQSPTHLIKTRGQQVTLRCSPKSGHDTVSWYQQALGQGPQFIFQYYEEEERQRGNFPDRFSGHQFPNYSSELNVNALLLGDSALYLCASSPGTSGSEQYFGPGTRLTVT.

The chain recombines TRBV28 with TRBJ2-5; D possibly corresponds to TRBD1 (6 bases). The assigned J gene may be wrong: the sequence end matches TRBJ2-7 better. The CDR3 sequence is 14 residues long. CDR1 and CDR2 from the germline V gene are MDHEN and SYDVKM. CDR3 nucleotides: TGTGCCAGCCTGGGGGCCACCTTCATCTACGAGCAGTACTTC. Translation gives CASLGATFIYEQYF.

The CDR3 nucleotides are TGTGCCAGCAGCTCACCCGGGACTAGCGGACTTAGCTCCTACAATGAGCAGTTCTTC. Its protein is CASSSPGTSGLSSYNEQFF. The rearrangement uses TRBV7-9 and TRBJ2-1, with 11 bases matching TRBD2. V gave up 4 bases and J gave up 0 bases; unmatched junction bases: 11. Germline V gene sequence: CDR1 SEHNR, CDR2 FQNEAQ (reference sequence). CDR3 length equals 19 residues.

The chain employs TRBV7-6 and TRBJ2-1; D perhaps matches TRBD2 (6 bases). The V end was cut by 4 bases, the J end by 3 bases, with 7 bases between. The germline V gene encodes CDR1 SGHVS and CDR2 FNYEAQ. CDR3 length equals 13 residues. CDR3 sequence: CASSSGVYNEQFF. The DNA of the CDR3 is TGTGCCAGCAGCTCGGGAGTCTACAATGAGCAGTTCTTC.

A word on this clone: Other nucleotide sequences in the sample specify the same CDR3. The rearrangement joins TRBV20-1 to TRBJ1-2, with D possibly matching TRBD1 (5 bases). CDR1 and CDR2 from the germline V gene are DFQATT and SNEGSKA (reference sequence). Trimming pared 3 bases from V and 5 bases from J, leaving 7 bases between. The CDR3 totals 11 residues. The DNA of the CDR3 is TGCAGTGCTAGGTCAGGGTATGGCTACACCTTC. Protein product: CSARSGYGYTF.

On this clone itself: Other DNA sequences in this specimen translate into the identical CDR3. The V and J genes are TRBV28 and TRBJ2-3; 10 bases agree with TRBD1. The J segment lost 5 bases and the V segment lost 2 bases, leaving 4 bases of the junction unmatched. Looked up from germline, CDR1 is MDHEN and CDR2 is SYDVKM. This CDR3 contains 15 residues. Here the CDR3 DNA reads TGTGCCAGCAGTTTAGACAGGGGGCTAGGAGATACGCAGTATTTT. It yields the protein CASSLDRGLGDTQYF.

The chain is built from TRBV6-6 and TRBJ1-2, with D unclear. V was clipped by 0 bases and J by 4 bases, with 12 bases between them. Germline CDR1 is MNHNY and CDR2 is SVGAGI (reference sequence). This CDR3 comprises 15 residues. CDR3 loop: CASSYSELWSYGYTF. The CDR3 region has the DNA TGTGCCAGCAGTTACTCGGAGTTATGGAGCTATGGCTACACCTTC.

This sequence joins TRBV4-1 and TRBJ2-2, with a weak D call TRBD2 (5 bases). Per germline, CDR1 MGHRA and CDR2 YSYEKL. Trimming left V 1 base short and J 8 bases short, with 5 bases between. The CDR3 totals 12 residues. In nucleotides, the CDR3 is TGCGCCAGCAGCCAAGCGGGGGGGGAGCTGTTTTTT. It yields the protein CASSQAGGELFF.

The chain combines TRBV27 with TRBJ2-7; D unclear. Trimming took 4 bases from V and 3 from J, leaving 16 bases between them. The CDR3 sequence is 15 residues long. Germline CDR1 MNHEY, CDR2 SMNVEV (reference sequence). This chain's CDR3 is CASSSPSQFNYEQYF. The CDR3 coding sequence is TGTGCCAGCAGTTCCCCGAGTCAGTTCAACTACGAGCAGTACTTC.